This TCR beta chain was found in a study of blood T cell repertoires in COVID-19. Study-wide background: The cDNA or gDNA used as material had been derived from T cells, B-cell-depleted T cells, or PBMCs.

Cohort placement rested on clinical history that participants reported themselves. This table comes from immunoSEQ multiplex PCR, and its TCRdb copy is limited to in-frame clones, with some not included. The data hold about 210,000 clones, with under 90% observed a single time. The CDR3 sequence is 14 residues long. With V trimmed by 6 bases and J by 7 bases, 6 bases remained unmatched. CDR1 and CDR2 from the germline V gene are MNHEY and SVGEGT. The chain has TRBV6-2 or TRBV6-3 and TRBJ1-4; 9 bases align to TRBD1. This TCR was sampled from a woman aged 45-65 years with acute COVID-19. The specimen sequenced was PBMCs or T cells enriched from blood (not recorded which). This chain's CDR3 is CASSFGQGLEKLFF. The DNA for the CDR3 is TGTGCCAGCAGCTTCGGACAGGGGCTTGAAAAACTGTTTTTT.